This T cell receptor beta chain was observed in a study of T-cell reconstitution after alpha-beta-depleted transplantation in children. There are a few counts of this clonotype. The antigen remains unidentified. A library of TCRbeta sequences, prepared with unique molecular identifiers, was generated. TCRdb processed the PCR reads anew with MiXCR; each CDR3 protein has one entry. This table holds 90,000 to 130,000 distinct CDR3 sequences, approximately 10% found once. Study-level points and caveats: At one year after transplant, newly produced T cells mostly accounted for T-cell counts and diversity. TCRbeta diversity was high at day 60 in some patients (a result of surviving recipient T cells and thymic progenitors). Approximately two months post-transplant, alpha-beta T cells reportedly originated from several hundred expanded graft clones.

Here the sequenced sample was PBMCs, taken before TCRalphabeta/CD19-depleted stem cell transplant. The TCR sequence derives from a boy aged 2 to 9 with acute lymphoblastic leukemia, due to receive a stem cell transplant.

CDR3 region: CASSERGQGSYNEQFF. CDR3 DNA sequence: TGTGCCAGCAGTGAAAGGGGACAGGGAAGCTACAATGAGCAGTTCTTC. V is TRBV6-1 and J is TRBJ2-1; the match to TRBD1 covers 9 bases. V shed 2 bases, J shed 3 bases, and the junction held 5 bases outside the gene matches. The germline V gene encodes CDR1 MNHNS and CDR2 SASEGT. This CDR3 contains 16 residues.